Shown below are 7 T cell receptor beta chains from a single sample sequenced in a study of blood T cells in healthy people across ages. Through a sample-barcoded 5' primer and a J-beta primer mix, a second PCR was run for roughly 7 to 11 cycles. TCRdb recomputed calls from the 5' RACE reads with MiXCR, one row per CDR3 protein. Of 800,000 to 950,000 distinct CDR3 sequences listed, under 50% were seen once; the top ten hold 10% to 15%. Sequencing was done on a sample of blood. The receptor set was obtained from a man aged 25-45 years in good health.

This chain joins TRBV5-8 and TRBJ2-5; unclear D gene. Trimming stripped 2 bases from V and 4 bases from J, with 9 bases between. The CDR3 is 13 residues long. From germline, CDR1 is SGHTS and CDR2 YDEGEE. In nucleotides, the CDR3 is TGTGCCAGCAGCTTCGGCATGCGAGAGACCCAGTACTTC. This encodes CASSFGMRETQYF.

The chain uses TRBV6-2 or TRBV6-3 and TRBJ2-1; 7 bases match TRBD1. CDR1 is MNHEY and CDR2 is SVGEGT in the germline V gene. The CDR3 is 14 residues long. V shed 9 bases and J 3 bases; nucleotides not matched to a gene: 8. The CDR3, as DNA: TGTGCCAGTTGCCGGGACAGCGTCTACAATGAGCAGTTCTTC. Its translation: CASCRDSVYNEQFF.

This clonotype was found a few times. The V and J genes are TRBV7-2 and TRBJ2-7; 8 nucleotides match TRBD1. Germline-derived CDR1 and CDR2 are SGHTA and FQGNSA. Trimming cost V 10 bases and J 6 bases; bases outside gene matches: 8. The CDR3 sequence is 12 residues long. CDR3 nucleotides: TGTGCCACCAAGACAGGGGTGGGCGAGCAGTACTTC. Translated, it gives CATKTGVGEQYF.

The genes are TRBV5-1 and TRBJ2-7; D is uncertain. CDR1 is SGHRS and CDR2 is YFSETQ in the germline V gene. The CDR3 runs 14 residues. The V and J ends lost 4 bases and 0 bases respectively, with 11 bases between them. Written as DNA, the CDR3 is TGCGCCAGCAGCGGAAGGACGGCCTCCTACGAGCAGTACTTC. It yields the protein CASSGRTASYEQYF.

This clonotype was seen a handful of times. J is TRBJ1-2 and V is TRBV3-1; unclear D gene. Trimming pared 1 base from V and 4 bases from J, leaving 13 bases between. The CDR3 runs to 15 residues. Germline V gene lookup returns CDR1 LGHDT and CDR2 YNNKEL (reference sequence). CDR3 DNA sequence: TGTGCCAGCAGCCAAGTAGAGGAGTTTCCCTATGGCTACACCTTC. It is translated as CASSQVEEFPYGYTF.

The chain couples TRBV7-9 to TRBJ1-2; no clear D. This CDR3 has 15 amino acids. The germline gives CDR1 SEHNR, CDR2 FQNEAQ (reference sequence). Trimming took off 8 bases at V and 5 bases at J, with 21 bases between the two ends. CDR3 region: CASAGPKTSPYGYTF. CDR3 DNA: TGTGCCAGCGCCGGCCCCAAGACCAGCCCATATGGCTACACCTTC.

Remarks on this clonotype: A read error may produce the germline difference seen at one junction end. The gene calls are TRBV20-1 and TRBJ2-2, with D maybe TRBD1 (5 bases). Germline assignment: CDR1 DFQATT and CDR2 SNEGSKA (reference sequence). The length of the CDR3 is 13 residues. DNA of the CDR3: TGCAGTGCCAGAGACCCAGGGACCGGGGAGCTGTTTTTT. The encoded protein is CSARDPGTGELFF.